Only one count was recorded for the clone carrying this T cell receptor (beta chain). This entry belongs to a study of control samples from healthy donors and cancer patients. Sequenced by immunoSEQ multiplex PCR; TCRdb stores in-frame clones only, minus some. The sample includes 150,000 or so clones, about 89% of them seen just once. The germline V gene encodes CDR1 LNHNV and CDR2 YYDKDF (reference sequence). CDR3 length: 16 amino acids. V lost 3 bases and J lost 2, with 11 bases in between. The V and J genes are TRBV15 and TRBJ2-6; perhaps TRBD1 as D (5 bases). Sequenced sample: blood. This TCR came from a man between 18 and 35 years old in good health. CDR3 nucleotides: TGTGCCACCAGCAGTTTCAGGGTCGCTGGGGCCAACGTCCTGACTTTC. Protein product: CATSSFRVAGANVLTF. Drawing the rest from reference TRBV15 and TRBJ2-6, the complete variable domain is DAMVIQNPRYQVTQFGKPVTLSCSQTLNHNVMYWYQQKSSQAPKLLFHYYDKDFNNEADTPDNFQSRRPNTSFCFLDIRSPGLGDTAMYLCATSSFRVAGANVLTFGAGSRLTVL.